This record concerns one TCR beta chain sequence. The sample originates from a study of cytomegalovirus exposure and HLA in healthy donors. PCR used 60 Vbeta primers and 13 Jbeta primers. Measured with immunoSEQ multiplex PCR; TCRdb has only the in-frame clones, and not every one. The sample carries under 250,000 clones, over 60% recorded once. The specimen sequenced was PBMCs. This sequence was found in a male donor in good health and CMV-seronegative.

CDR3 residues: CAWSIGGAGVNEKLFF. CDR3 in DNA: TGTGCCTGGAGTATAGGTGGGGCAGGGGTTAATGAAAAACTGTTTTTT. The chain has TRBV30 and TRBJ1-4; D might be TRBD1 (6 bases). Per germline, CDR1 GTSNPN and CDR2 SVGIG (reference sequence). The CDR3 has 16 residues. Trimming shortened V by 2 bases and J by 4 bases, and 17 bases separated the two germline ends.